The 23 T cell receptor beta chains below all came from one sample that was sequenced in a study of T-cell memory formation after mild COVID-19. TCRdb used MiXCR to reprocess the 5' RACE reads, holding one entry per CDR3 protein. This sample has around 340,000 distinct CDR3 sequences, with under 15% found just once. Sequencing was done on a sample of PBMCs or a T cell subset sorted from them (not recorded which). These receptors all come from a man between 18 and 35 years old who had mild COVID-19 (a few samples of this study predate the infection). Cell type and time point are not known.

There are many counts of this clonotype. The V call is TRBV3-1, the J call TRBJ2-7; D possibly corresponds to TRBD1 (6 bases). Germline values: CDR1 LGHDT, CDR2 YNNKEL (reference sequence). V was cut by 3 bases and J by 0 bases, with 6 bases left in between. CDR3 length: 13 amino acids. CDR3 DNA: TGTGCCAGCAGCCAGGGGGCCTCCTACGAGCAGTACGTC. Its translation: CASSQGASYEQYV.

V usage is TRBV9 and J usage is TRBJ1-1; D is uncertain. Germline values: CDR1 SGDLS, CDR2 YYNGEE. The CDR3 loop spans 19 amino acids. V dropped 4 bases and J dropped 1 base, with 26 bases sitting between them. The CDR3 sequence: CASSPKPTGLDAANTEAFF. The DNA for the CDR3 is TGTGCCAGCAGCCCCAAACCTACCGGTCTCGATGCGGCGAACACTGAAGCTTTCTTT.

The CDR3 nucleotides are TGTGCCAGCAGAGCTCCTACTAGCGGGGGGCAATCCTACAATGAGCAGTTCTTC. Translated: CASRAPTSGGQSYNEQFF. The rearrangement joins TRBV7-2 to TRBJ2-1; 12 nucleotides line up with TRBD2. Trimming at V came to 6 bases and at J to 1 base, leaving 10 bases not matched to a gene. CDR1 and CDR2 from the germline V gene are SGHTA and FQGNSA. This CDR3 spans 18 amino acids.

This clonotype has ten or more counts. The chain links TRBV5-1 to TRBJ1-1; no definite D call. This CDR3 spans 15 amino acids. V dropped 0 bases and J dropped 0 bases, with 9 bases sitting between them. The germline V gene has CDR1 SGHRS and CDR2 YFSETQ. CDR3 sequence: CASSLAPGLNTEAFF. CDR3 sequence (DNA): TGCGCCAGCAGCTTGGCCCCGGGCCTGAACACTGAAGCTTTCTTT.

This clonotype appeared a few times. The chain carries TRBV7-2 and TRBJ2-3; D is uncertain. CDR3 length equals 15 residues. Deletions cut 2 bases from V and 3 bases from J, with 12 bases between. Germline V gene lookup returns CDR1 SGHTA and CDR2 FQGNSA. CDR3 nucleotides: TGTGCCAGCAGCTTACTGTTGATAGAGACAGATACGCAGTATTTT. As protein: CASSLLLIETDTQYF.

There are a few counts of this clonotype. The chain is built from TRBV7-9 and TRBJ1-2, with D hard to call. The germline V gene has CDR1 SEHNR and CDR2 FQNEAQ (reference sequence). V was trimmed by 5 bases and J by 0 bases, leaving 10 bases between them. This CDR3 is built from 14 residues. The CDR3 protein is CASSQSGANYGYTF. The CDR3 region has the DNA TGTGCCAGCAGCCAGAGCGGCGCTAACTATGGCTACACCTTC.

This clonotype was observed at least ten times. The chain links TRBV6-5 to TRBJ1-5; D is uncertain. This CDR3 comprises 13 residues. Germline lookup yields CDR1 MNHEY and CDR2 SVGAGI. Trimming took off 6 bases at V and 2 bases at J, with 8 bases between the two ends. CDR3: CASSHWGNQPQHF. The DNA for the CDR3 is TGTGCCAGCAGCCACTGGGGCAATCAGCCCCAGCATTTT.

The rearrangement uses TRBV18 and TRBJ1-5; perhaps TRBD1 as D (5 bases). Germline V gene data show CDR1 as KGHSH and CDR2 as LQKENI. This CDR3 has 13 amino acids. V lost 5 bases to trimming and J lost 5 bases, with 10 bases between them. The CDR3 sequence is CASSEGEDQPQHF. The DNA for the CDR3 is TGTGCCAGCTCAGAAGGGGAGGATCAGCCCCAGCATTTT. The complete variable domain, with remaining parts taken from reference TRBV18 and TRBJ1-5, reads NAGVMQNPRHLVRRRGQEARLRCSPMKGHSHVYWYRQLPEEGLKFMVYLQKENIIDESGMPKERFSAEFPKEGPSILRIQQVVRGDSAAYFCASSEGEDQPQHFGDGTRLSIL.

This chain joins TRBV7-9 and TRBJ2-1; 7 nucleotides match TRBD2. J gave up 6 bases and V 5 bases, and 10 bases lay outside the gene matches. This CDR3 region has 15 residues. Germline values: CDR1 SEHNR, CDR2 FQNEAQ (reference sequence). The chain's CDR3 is CASSPPGGVSNEQFF. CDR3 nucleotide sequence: TGTGCCAGCAGCCCTCCGGGGGGTGTGAGCAATGAGCAGTTCTTC.

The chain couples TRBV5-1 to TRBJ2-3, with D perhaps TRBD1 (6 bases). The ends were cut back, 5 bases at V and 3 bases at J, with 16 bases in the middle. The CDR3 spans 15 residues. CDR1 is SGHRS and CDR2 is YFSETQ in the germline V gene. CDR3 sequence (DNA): TGCGCCAGCAGGATAGCAGGGGATCGAACAGATACGCAGTATTTT. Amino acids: CASRIAGDRTDTQYF.

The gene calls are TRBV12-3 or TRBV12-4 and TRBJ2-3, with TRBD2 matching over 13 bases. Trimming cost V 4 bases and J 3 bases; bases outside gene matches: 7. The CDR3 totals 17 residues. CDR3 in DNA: TGTGCCAGCAGTTACGGGACTAGCGGGGCGGCTACAGATACGCAGTATTTT. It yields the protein CASSYGTSGAATDTQYF.

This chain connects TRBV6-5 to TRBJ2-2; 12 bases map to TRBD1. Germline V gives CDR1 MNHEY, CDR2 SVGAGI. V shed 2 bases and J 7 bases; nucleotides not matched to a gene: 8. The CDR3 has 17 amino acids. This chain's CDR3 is CASSYRPGQGAVGELFF. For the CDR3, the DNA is TGTGCCAGCAGTTACCGACCGGGACAGGGGGCTGTCGGGGAGCTGTTTTTT.

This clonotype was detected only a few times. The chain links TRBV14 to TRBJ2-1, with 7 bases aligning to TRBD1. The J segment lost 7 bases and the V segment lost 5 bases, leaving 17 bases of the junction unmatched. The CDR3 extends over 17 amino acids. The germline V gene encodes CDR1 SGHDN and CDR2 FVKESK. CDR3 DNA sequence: TGTGCCAGCAGCTGGCGTCCGACAGGGCTCGTGAGAAATGAGCAGTTCTTC. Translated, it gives CASSWRPTGLVRNEQFF.

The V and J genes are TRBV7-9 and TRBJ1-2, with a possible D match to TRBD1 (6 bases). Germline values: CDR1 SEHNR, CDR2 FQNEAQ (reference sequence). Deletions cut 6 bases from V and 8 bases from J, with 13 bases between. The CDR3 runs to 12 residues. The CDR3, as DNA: TGTGCCAGCAGGAGAAGGGGGGAGGGCTACACCTTC. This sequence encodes CASRRRGEGYTF.

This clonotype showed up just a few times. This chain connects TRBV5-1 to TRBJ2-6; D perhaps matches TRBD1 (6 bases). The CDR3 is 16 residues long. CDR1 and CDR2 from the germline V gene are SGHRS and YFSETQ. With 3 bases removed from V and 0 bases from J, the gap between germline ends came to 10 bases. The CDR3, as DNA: TGCGCCAGCAGCTCCACAGGGACCTCTGGGGCCAACGTCCTGACTTTC. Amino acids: CASSSTGTSGANVLTF.

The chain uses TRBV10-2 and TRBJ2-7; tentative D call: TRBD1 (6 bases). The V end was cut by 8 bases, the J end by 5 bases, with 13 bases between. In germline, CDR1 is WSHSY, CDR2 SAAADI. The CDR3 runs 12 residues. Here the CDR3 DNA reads TGCGCCAGCGCGGGCAGGGGAGACGAGCAGTACTTC. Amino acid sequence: CASAGRGDEQYF.

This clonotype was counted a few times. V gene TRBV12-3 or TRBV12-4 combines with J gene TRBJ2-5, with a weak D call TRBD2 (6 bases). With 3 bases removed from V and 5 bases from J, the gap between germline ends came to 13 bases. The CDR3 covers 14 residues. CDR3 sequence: CASSFSEGLETQYF. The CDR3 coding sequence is TGTGCCAGCAGTTTTTCGGAGGGGCTGGAGACCCAGTACTTC.

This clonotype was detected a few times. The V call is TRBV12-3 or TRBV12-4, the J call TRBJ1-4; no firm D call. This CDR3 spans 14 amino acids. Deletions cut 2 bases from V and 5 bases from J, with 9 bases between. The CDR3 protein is CASSLWQLNEKLFF. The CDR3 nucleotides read TGTGCCAGCAGTTTATGGCAGTTAAATGAAAAACTGTTTTTT.

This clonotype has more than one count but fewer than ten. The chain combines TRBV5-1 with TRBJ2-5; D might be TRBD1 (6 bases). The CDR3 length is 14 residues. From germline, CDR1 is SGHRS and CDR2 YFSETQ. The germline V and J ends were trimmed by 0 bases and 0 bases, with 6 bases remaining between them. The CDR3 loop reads CASSLGTDQETQYF. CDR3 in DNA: TGCGCCAGCAGCTTGGGGACAGACCAAGAGACCCAGTACTTC.

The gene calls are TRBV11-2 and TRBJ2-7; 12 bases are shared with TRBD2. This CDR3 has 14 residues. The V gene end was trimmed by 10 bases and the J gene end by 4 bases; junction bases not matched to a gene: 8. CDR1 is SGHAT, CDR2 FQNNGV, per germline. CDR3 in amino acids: CATELAGGIYEQYV. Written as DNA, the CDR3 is TGTGCCACCGAACTAGCGGGGGGCATATACGAGCAGTACGTC.

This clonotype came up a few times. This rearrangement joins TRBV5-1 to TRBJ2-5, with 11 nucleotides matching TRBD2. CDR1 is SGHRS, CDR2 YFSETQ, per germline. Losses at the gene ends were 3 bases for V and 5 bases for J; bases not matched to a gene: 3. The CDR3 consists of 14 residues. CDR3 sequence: CASSSGTSGETQYF. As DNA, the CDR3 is TGCGCCAGCAGCTCCGGGACTAGCGGTGAGACCCAGTACTTC. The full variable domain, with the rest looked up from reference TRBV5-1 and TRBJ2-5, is KAGVTQTPRYLIKTRGQQVTLSCSPISGHRSVSWYQQTPGQGLQFLFEYFSETQRNKGNFPGRFSGRQFSNSRSEMNVSTLELGDSALYLCASSSGTSGETQYFGPGTRLLVL.

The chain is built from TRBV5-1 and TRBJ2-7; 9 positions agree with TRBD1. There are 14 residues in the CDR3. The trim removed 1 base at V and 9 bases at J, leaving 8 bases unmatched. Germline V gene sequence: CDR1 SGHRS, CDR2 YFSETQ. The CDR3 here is CASSLRQGDASQYF. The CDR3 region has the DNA TGCGCCAGCAGCTTGAGACAGGGGGACGCTTCGCAGTACTTC.

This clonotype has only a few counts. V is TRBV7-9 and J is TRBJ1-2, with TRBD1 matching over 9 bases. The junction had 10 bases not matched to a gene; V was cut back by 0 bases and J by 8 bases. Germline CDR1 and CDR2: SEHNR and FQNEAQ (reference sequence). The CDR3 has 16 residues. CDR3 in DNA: TGTGCCAGCAGCTTAGCGAACCCGGGACAGGGAAAAGGCTACACCTTC. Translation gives CASSLANPGQGKGYTF.